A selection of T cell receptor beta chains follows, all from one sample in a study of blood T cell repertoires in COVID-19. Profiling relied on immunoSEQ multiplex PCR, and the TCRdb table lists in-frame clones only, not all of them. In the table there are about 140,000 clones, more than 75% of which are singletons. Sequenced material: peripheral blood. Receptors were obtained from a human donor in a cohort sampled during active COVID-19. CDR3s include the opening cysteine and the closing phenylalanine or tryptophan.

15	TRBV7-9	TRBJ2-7	CASSKHRVGLYEQYF
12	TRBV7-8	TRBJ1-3	CASSTGGNTIYF
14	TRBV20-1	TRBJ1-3	CSASGQLGGNTIYF
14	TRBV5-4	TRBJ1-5	CASHSQGNNQPQHF
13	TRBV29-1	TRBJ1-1	CSVATQGNTEAFF
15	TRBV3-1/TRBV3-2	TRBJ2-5	CASSQRGPSQETQYF
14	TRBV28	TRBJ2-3	CAIAGPASTDTQYF
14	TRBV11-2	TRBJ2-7	CASSYRTGDYEQYF
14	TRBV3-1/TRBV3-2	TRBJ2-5	CASSHWGDGETQYF
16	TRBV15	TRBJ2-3	CATSSRTSGGPDTQYF
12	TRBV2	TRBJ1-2	CASTQGAGGYTF
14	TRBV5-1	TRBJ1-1	CASETGGTNTEAFF
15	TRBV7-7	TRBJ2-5	CASSGSTGVVETQYF